This TCR beta chain was recorded in a study of immune characterization of retroperitoneal liposarcoma. TCRdb reanalysed the PCR reads using MiXCR and keeps one entry per CDR3 protein. The sample consists of roughly 7,000 distinct CDR3 sequences, over 25% of them appearing once. This CDR3 spans 14 amino acids. Trimming stripped 1 base from V and 2 bases from J, with 8 bases between. Germline V gene data show CDR1 as MGHRA and CDR2 as YSYEKL. V gene TRBV4-1 combines with J gene TRBJ2-5; unclear D gene. The sequenced material came from blood. The clonotype originates from a male donor with retroperitoneal liposarcoma. DNA for the CDR3: TGCGCCAGCAGCCAAGGTTTGAGGCAAGAGACCCAGTACTTC. It translates to CASSQGLRQETQYF.